Listed here are 17 T cell receptor beta chains from one sample, sequenced in a study of blood T cells in healthy people across ages. For the second PCR, which ran for about 6 to 12 cycles, a sample-barcoded 5' primer and a J-beta primer mix were used. TCRdb itself ran the 5' RACE reads through MiXCR, one entry per CDR3 protein. This table holds 750,000 to 950,000 distinct CDR3 sequences, about 29% found once. The same specimen was also included in a second study, on T cells of mothers and their children.

Sequencing was carried out using blood. The receptor source for this set is a woman aged 40-49 years in good health.

Only a few counts were recorded for this clonotype. The chain is built from TRBV12-3 or TRBV12-4 and TRBJ2-1; 16 bases line up with TRBD2. Losses at the gene ends were 0 bases for V and 2 bases for J; bases not matched to a gene: 1. The CDR3 runs to 18 residues. The CDR3 region has the DNA TGTGCCAGCAGTTTAGCTGGGACTAGCGGGGGGGCCTACAATGAGCAGTTCTTC. This encodes CASSLAGTSGGAYNEQFF.

The chain is built from TRBV5-1 and TRBJ2-1, with D possibly being TRBD1 (5 bases). The J call is doubtful: the DNA matches TRBJ2-7 better. The V gene's germline CDR1 is SGHRS and CDR2 YFSETQ. The CDR3 consists of 14 residues. The CDR3 loop reads CASSLGGRYDEQYF. The DNA of the CDR3 is TGCGCCAGCAGCTTGGGGGGCCGGTACGATGAGCAGTACTTC.

A word on this clonotype: This could be a read error, since a much larger clone is one nucleotide away. The chain couples TRBV6-6 to TRBJ2-5; 7 bases agree with TRBD2. Germline V gives CDR1 MNHNY, CDR2 SVGAGI (reference sequence). The trim removed 5 bases at V and 5 bases at J, leaving 11 bases unmatched. CDR3 length: 15 residues. The CDR3 nucleotides read TGTGCCAGCAGTCGCCGGGAGGCCGGAAGGGAGACCCAGTACTTC. Translation: CASSRREAGRETQYF.

This clonotype was counted many times. The V call is TRBV12-3 or TRBV12-4, the J call TRBJ1-1; a possible D gene is TRBD1 (5 bases). The CDR3 consists of 14 residues. The V and J ends lost 7 bases and 1 base respectively, with 13 bases between them. CDR3 protein: CASTWGRGNTEAFF. The CDR3 coding sequence is TGTGCCAGCACTTGGGGACGGGGGAACACTGAAGCTTTCTTT.

This clonotype was observed a few times. CDR3 amino acids: CASSYSSSQGIRIEAFF. The DNA for the CDR3 is TGTGCCAGCAGTTACTCGAGTAGCCAGGGGATACGTATTGAAGCTTTCTTT. This chain connects TRBV6-6 to TRBJ1-1; possibly TRBD1 for D (6 bases). Trimming shortened V by 0 bases and J by 7 bases, and 21 bases separated the two germline ends. This CDR3 has 17 amino acids. The germline V gene encodes CDR1 MNHNY and CDR2 SVGAGI (reference sequence).

Concerning this clonotype itself: A single base separates this from a much larger clone, so it may be a read error. The chain carries TRBV9 and TRBJ2-1; no clear D gene. This CDR3 has 12 amino acids. Germline V lookup: CDR1 SGDLS, CDR2 YYNGEE. CDR3 nucleotides: TGTACCAGCAGCGTAGTTCGCGGTGAGCAGTTCTTC. Translating gives CTSSVVRGEQFF.

J is TRBJ1-1 and V is TRBV6-7, with D possibly being TRBD1 (6 bases). TRBV6-7 is designated an ORF whose function remains uncertain. This CDR3 spans 15 amino acids. Trimming took off 2 bases at V and 4 bases at J, with 14 bases between the two ends. This CDR3 is CASSYPRGGSTEAFF. In DNA form, the CDR3 reads TGTGCCAGCAGTTACCCCAGGGGCGGGAGCACTGAAGCTTTCTTT.

This chain connects TRBV28 to TRBJ2-7; either TRBD1 or TRBD2 may supply D (5 bases each). With 3 bases removed from V and 0 bases from J, the gap between germline ends came to 15 bases. The CDR3 is 16 residues long. Germline V gene data show CDR1 as MDHEN and CDR2 as SYDVKM. The CDR3 loop reads CASSLIGARPSYEQYF. DNA for the CDR3: TGTGCCAGCAGTTTGATCGGGGCCCGTCCCTCCTACGAGCAGTACTTC.

The sample holds many counts of this clonotype. The chain is built from TRBV7-2 and TRBJ2-4; TRBD1 might be the D (6 bases). The V gene's germline CDR1 is SGHTA and CDR2 FQGNSA. The CDR3 is 13 amino acids. V lost 8 bases and J lost 7, with 15 bases in between. The DNA of the CDR3 is TGTGCCAGCGGGTATTGGACAGCCAACATTCAGTACTTC. It codes for CASGYWTANIQYF. Complete variable domain (other parts from reference TRBV7-2 and TRBJ2-4): GAGVSQSPSNKVTEKGKDVELRCDPISGHTALYWYRQSLGQGLEFLIYFQGNSAPDKSGLPSDRFSAERTGGSVSTLTIQRTQQEDSAVYLCASGYWTANIQYFGAGTRLSVL.

This clonotype was counted a few times. The rearrangement uses TRBV9 and TRBJ2-1, with 10 bases that match TRBD2. The CDR3 sequence is 18 residues long. Per germline, CDR1 SGDLS and CDR2 YYNGEE. V shed 0 bases, J shed 6 bases, and the junction held 12 bases outside the gene matches. The CDR3 loop is CASSVAGLAGALFNEQFF. CDR3 sequence (DNA): TGTGCCAGCAGCGTAGCTGGGCTAGCGGGGGCCCTTTTCAATGAGCAGTTCTTC. Together with reference TRBV9 and TRBJ2-1, the CDR3 gives the full variable domain: DSGVTQTPKHLITATGQRVTLRCSPRSGDLSVYWYQQSLDQGLQFLIQYYNGEERAKGNILERFSAQQFPDLHSELNLSSLELGDSALYFCASSVAGLAGALFNEQFFGPGTRLTVL.

This clonotype has ten or more counts. V is TRBV29-1 and J is TRBJ2-7; tentatively, D is TRBD2 (5 bases). The ends were cut back, 7 bases at V and 4 bases at J, with 11 bases in the middle. Germline CDR1 SQVTM, CDR2 ANQGSEA. The CDR3 totals 11 residues. DNA of the CDR3: TGCAGCGCTACAGCGGAGTACGAGCAGTACTTC. This translates into CSATAEYEQYF.

The gene calls are TRBV12-3 or TRBV12-4 and TRBJ2-3, with D maybe TRBD2 (8 bases). V lost 6 bases, J lost 4 bases, and 20 bases lay in between. The CDR3 is 16 amino acids. CDR3 bases: TGTGCCAGCAGCCCCCTTTCGGGAGGGGGCGCAGATACGCAGTATTTT. Translation: CASSPLSGGGADTQYF.

CDR3: CASGQGANTEAFF. As DNA, the CDR3 is TGTGCCAGCGGTCAGGGGGCGAACACTGAAGCTTTCTTT. J is TRBJ1-1 and V is TRBV6-5, with TRBD1 matching over 8 bases. CDR3 length: 13 amino acids. Germline CDR1 is MNHEY and CDR2 is SVGAGI. V lost 8 bases, J lost 1 base, and 3 bases stayed unmatched.

The V and J genes are TRBV9 and TRBJ1-2, with D possibly matching TRBD1 (6 bases). CDR1 is SGDLS and CDR2 is YYNGEE in the germline V gene. With 4 bases removed from V and 6 bases from J, the gap between germline ends came to 19 bases. The CDR3 has 15 residues. The CDR3 region has the DNA TGTGCCAGCAGCCCCACTACCACAGGGCTTGATGGCTACACCTTC. Its translation is CASSPTTTGLDGYTF.

In this sample, this clonotype turned up a few times. V and J are TRBV4-1 and TRBJ1-1, with D possibly matching TRBD1 (5 bases). Trimming removed 4 bases at V and 5 bases at J, with 11 bases between. CDR1 is MGHRA, CDR2 YSYEKL, per germline. This CDR3 region has 13 residues. Written as DNA, the CDR3 is TGCGCCAGCAGCCCCCAGGGTCGTACTGAAGCTTTCTTT. Protein sequence: CASSPQGRTEAFF.

In DNA, the CDR3 is TGTGCCAGCAGCGGTCTAGGACAGGGGGCCCCCGAGGTCGAATATGGGGAGCTGTTTTTT. It specifies CASSGLGQGAPEVEYGELFF. V and J are TRBV7-8 and TRBJ2-2, with 11 bases lining up with TRBD1. Germline V gene sequence: CDR1 SGHVS, CDR2 FQNEAQ. The CDR3 has 20 amino acids. The V segment lost 5 bases and the J segment 8 bases; nucleotides outside the gene matches: 22.

The chain has TRBV11-2 and TRBJ2-7, with 8 bases lining up with TRBD1. Trimming cost V 4 bases and J 3 bases; bases outside gene matches: 8. Germline V gives CDR1 SGHAT, CDR2 FQNNGV. The CDR3 runs to 15 residues. The CDR3 DNA is TGTGCCAGCAGCTCTCAACCGGACAGGGTCTACGAGCAGTACTTC. This encodes CASSSQPDRVYEQYF.